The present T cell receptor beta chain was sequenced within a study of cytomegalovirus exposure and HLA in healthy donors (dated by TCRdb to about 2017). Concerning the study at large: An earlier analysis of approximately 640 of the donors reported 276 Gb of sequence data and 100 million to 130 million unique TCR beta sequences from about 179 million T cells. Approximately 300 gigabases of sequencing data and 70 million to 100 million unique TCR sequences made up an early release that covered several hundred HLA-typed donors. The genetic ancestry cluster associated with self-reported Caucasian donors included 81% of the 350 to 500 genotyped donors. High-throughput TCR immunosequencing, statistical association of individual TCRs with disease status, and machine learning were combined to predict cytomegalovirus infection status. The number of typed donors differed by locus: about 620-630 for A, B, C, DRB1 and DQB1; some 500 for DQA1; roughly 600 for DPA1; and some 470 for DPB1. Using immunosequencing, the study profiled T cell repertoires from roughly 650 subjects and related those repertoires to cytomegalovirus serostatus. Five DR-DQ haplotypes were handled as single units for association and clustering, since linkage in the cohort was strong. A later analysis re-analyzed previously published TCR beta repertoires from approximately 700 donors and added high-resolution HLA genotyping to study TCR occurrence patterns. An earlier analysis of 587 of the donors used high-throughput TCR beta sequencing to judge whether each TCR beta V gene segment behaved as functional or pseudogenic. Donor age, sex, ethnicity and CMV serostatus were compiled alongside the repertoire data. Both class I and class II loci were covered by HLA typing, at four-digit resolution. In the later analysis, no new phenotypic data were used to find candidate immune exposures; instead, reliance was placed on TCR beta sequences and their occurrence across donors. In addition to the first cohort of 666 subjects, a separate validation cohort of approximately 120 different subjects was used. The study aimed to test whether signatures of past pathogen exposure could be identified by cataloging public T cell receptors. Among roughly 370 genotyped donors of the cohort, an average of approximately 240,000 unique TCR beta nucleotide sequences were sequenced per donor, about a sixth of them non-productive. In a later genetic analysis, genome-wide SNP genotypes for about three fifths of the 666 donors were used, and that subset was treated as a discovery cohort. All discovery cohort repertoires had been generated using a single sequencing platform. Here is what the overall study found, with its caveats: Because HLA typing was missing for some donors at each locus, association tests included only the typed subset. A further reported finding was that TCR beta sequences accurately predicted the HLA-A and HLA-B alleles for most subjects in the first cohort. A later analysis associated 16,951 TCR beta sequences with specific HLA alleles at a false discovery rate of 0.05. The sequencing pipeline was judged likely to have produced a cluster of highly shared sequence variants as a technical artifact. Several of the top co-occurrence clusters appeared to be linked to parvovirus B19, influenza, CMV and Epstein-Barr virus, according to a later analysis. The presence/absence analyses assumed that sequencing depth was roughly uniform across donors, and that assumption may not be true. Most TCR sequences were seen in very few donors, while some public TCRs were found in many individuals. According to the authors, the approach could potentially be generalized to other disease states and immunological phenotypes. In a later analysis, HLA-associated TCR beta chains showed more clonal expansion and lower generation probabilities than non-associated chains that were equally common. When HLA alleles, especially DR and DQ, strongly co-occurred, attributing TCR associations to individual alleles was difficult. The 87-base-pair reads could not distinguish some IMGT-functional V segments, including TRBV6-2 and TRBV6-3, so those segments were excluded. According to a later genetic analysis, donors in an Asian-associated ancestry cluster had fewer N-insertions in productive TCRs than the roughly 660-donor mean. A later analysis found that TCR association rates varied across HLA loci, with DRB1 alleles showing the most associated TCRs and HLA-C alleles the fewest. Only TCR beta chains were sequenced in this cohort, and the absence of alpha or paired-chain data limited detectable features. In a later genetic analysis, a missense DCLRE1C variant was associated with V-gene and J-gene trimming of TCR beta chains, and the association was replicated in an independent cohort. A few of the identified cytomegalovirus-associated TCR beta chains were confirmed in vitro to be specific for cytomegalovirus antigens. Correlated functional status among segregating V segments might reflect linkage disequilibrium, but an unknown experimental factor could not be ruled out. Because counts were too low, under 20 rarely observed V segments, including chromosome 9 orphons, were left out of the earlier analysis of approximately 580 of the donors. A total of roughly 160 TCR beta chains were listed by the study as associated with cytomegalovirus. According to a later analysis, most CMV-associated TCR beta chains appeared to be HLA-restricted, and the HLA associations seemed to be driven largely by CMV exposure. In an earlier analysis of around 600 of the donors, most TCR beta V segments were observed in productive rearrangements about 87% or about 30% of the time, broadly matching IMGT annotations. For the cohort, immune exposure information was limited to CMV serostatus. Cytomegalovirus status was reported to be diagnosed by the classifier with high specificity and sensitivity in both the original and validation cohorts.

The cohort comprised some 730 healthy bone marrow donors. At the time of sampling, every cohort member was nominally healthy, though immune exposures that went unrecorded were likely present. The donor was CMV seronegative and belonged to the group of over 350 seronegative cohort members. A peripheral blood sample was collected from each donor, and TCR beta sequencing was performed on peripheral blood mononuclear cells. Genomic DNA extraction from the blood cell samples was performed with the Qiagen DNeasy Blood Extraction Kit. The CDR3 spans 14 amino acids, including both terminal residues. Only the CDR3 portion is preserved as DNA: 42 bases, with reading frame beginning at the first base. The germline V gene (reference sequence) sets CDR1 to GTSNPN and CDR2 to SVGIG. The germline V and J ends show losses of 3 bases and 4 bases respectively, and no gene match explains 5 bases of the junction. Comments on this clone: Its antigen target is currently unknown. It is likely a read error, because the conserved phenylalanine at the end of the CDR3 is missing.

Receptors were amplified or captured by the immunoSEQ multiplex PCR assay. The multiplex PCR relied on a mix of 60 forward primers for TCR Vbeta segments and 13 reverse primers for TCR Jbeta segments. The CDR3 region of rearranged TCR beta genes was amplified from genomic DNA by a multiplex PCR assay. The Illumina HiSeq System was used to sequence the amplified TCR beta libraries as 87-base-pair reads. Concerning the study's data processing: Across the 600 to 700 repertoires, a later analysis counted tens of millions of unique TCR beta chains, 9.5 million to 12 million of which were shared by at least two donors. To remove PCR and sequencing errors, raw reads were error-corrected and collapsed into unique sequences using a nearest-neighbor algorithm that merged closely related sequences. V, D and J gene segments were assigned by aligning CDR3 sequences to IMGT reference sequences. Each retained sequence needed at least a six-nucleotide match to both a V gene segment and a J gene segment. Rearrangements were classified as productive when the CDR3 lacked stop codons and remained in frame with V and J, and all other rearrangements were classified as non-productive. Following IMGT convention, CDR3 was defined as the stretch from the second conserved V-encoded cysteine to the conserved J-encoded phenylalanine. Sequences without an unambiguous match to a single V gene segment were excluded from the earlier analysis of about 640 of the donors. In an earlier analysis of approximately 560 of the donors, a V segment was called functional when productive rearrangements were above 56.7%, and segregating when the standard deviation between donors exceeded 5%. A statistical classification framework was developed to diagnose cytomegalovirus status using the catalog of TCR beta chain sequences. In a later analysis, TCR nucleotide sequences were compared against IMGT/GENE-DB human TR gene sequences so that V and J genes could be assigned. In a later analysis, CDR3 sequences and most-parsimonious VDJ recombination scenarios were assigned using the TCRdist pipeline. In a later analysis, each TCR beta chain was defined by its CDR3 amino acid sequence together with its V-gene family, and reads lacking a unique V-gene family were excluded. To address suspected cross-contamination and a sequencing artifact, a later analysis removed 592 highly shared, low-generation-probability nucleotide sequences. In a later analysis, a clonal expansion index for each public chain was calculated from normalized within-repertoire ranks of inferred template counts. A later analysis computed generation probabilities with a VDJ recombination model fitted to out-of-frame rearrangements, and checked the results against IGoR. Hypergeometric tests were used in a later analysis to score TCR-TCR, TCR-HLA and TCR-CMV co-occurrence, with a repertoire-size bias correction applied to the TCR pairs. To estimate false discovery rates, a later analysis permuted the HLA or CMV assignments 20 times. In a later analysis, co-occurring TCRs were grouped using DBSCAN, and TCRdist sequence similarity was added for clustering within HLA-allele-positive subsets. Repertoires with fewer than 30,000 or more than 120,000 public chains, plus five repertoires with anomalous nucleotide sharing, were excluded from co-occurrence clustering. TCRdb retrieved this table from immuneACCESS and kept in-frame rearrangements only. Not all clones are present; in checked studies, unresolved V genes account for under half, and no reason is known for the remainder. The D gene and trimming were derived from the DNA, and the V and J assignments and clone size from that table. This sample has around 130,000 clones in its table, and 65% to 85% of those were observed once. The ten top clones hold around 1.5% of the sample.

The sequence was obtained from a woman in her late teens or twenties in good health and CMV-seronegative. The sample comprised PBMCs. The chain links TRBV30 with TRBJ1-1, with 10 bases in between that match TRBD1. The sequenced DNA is TGTGCCTGGAGCGACAGGGGGCAGGGCACTGAAGCTTTCTTG. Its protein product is CAWSDRGQGTEAFL.